The rows below give T cell receptor beta chains drawn from one sample of a study of T cell responses to AZD1222 COVID-19 vaccine. This table comes from immunoSEQ multiplex PCR, and its TCRdb copy is limited to in-frame clones, with some not included. Here the sample spans over 110,000 clones, over 85% being singletons. The source was peripheral blood, collected on day 0 of AZD1222 vaccination. These receptors came from an adult in good health. CDR3s include the opening cysteine and the closing phenylalanine or tryptophan.

cdr3_length j_call v_call cdr3_aa
13 TRBJ2-3 TRBV7-2 CASSQDYTDTQYF
14 TRBJ1-1 TRBV5-1 CASSPRTGTGEAFF
15 TRBJ2-1 TRBV4-1 CASSQTASGYNEQFF
15 TRBJ1-4 TRBV11-3 CASSLVAAGIEKLFF
16 TRBJ1-6 TRBV4-3 CASSQGRASYNSPLHF
12 TRBJ1-4 TRBV12-3/TRBV12-4 CASSLSGYELFF
14 TRBJ1-1 TRBV28 CASSPPRGGTEAFF
12 TRBJ1-2 TRBV6-5 CASRQANYGYTF
15 TRBJ1-5 TRBV28 CASSLRGQGFQPQHF
15 TRBJ1-2 TRBV9 CASSVGSGTAYGYTF
16 TRBJ2-7 TRBV6-5 CASSYSSMAGSSEQYF
15 TRBJ2-1 TRBV5-8 CASSPRQGFHNEQFF
13 TRBJ2-3 TRBV27 CASSLVGWDTQYF
13 TRBJ2-7 TRBV5-4 CASSLGADTEQYF
14 TRBJ1-2 TRBV6-5 CASSYLREGYGYTF
13 TRBJ1-4 TRBV7-9 CASSSENRGRLFF
14 TRBJ1-2 TRBV19 CASSPTGGNYGYTF
15 TRBJ2-7 TRBV6-5 CASSLSSGRRYEQYF
17 TRBJ1-6 TRBV19 CASSIGLEGVRNSPLHF
13 TRBJ2-1 TRBV7-3 CASSLERINEQFF
16 TRBJ2-2 TRBV2 CASSILRTGGTRELFF
12 TRBJ2-7 TRBV6-5 CASSPGQGITYF
13 TRBJ1-5 TRBV10-3 CATEGDSNQPQHF
14 TRBJ1-3 TRBV29-1 CSVPPDRAGNTIYF
15 TRBJ1-6 TRBV30 CAWSVRGQPNSPLHF
23 TRBJ2-7 TRBV28 CASSSRAGQALKISGRDTYEQYF
14 TRBJ2-1 TRBV5-1 CASSAFTDGNEQFF
13 TRBJ2-2 TRBV7-2 CASSLVGYGELFF
14 TRBJ2-1 TRBV9 CASSPRTSGNEQFF